The 15 T cell receptor beta chains given below trace back to one sample, sequenced in a study of response to subunit inactivated influenza vaccine. MiXCR, applied by TCRdb to the RT-PCR reads, yields one record per CDR3 protein. The sample contains 550,000 to 800,000 distinct CDR3 sequences, approximately 15% of which appear only once. This specimen consisted of PBMCs from blood, obtained 14 to 15 days before vaccination. These receptors originate from a man aged 50 or older who received an inactivated influenza vaccine.

This clonotype has only a few counts. The rearrangement links TRBV7-9 to TRBJ2-7; D might be TRBD1 or TRBD2, each matching 5 bases. CDR3 length equals 15 residues. The germline V gene encodes CDR1 SEHNR and CDR2 FQNEAQ (reference sequence). The ends were cut back, 4 bases at V and 0 bases at J, with 13 bases in the middle. DNA of the CDR3: TGTGCCAGCAGCTGGGGGACCGCCAGCTCCTACGAGCAGTACTTC. This codes for CASSWGTASSYEQYF.

The rearrangement joins TRBV3-1 to TRBJ2-3; D not resolved. The germline V gene encodes CDR1 LGHDT and CDR2 YNNKEL (reference sequence). The CDR3 is 14 amino acids. Trimming left V 3 bases short and J 1 base short, with 8 bases between. The CDR3 protein is CASSQVTRTDTQYF. Here the CDR3 DNA reads TGTGCCAGCAGCCAGGTGACCCGCACAGATACGCAGTATTTT.

This clonotype was recorded a few times. DNA of the CDR3: TGCAGTGCTAGACGGGGGAGGGGGCGTAGTGAGCAGTTCTTC. Translated: CSARRGRGRSEQFF. V usage is TRBV20-1 and J usage is TRBJ2-1, with D perhaps given as TRBD1 or TRBD2 (7 bases each). CDR1 and CDR2 from the germline V gene are DFQATT and SNEGSKA (reference sequence). V was cut by 2 bases and J by 9 bases, with 17 bases left in between. This CDR3 spans 14 amino acids.

A few counts support this clonotype. The chain combines TRBV10-3 with TRBJ1-2, with 7 positions matching TRBD1. CDR3 length: 15 residues. V gave up 2 bases and J gave up 1 base; unmatched junction bases: 4. Looked up from germline, CDR1 is ENHRY and CDR2 is SYGVKD. CDR3 region: CAISEAGGFNYGYTF. The CDR3 DNA reads as TGTGCCATCAGTGAGGCAGGGGGTTTTAACTATGGCTACACCTTC.

This clonotype was counted a few times. This chain joins TRBV7-3 and TRBJ2-1, with a possible D match to TRBD2 (6 bases). Looked up from germline, CDR1 is SGHTA and CDR2 is FQGTGA. V shed 1 base and J shed 2 bases, with 18 bases lying between them. This CDR3 has 18 residues. In nucleotides, the CDR3 is TGTGCCAGCAGCTTAAATAATAGAAAGCGGGCCCCCTACAATGAGCAGTTCTTC. Its protein is CASSLNNRKRAPYNEQFF. The full variable domain, rest sourced from reference TRBV7-3 and TRBJ2-1, is GAGVSQTPSNKVTEKGKYVELRCDPISGHTALYWYRQSLGQGPEFLIYFQGTGAADDSGLPNDRFFAVRPEGSVSTLKIQRTERGDSAVYLCASSLNNRKRAPYNEQFFGPGTRLTVL.

This sequence joins TRBV28 and TRBJ2-7; D is ambiguous. Looked up from germline, CDR1 is MDHEN and CDR2 is SYDVKM. Deletions cut 6 bases from V and 0 bases from J, with 12 bases between. The CDR3 is 14 amino acids. The CDR3 region is CASRYDRNSYEQYF. As DNA, the CDR3 is TGTGCCAGCAGATACGACCGAAACTCCTACGAGCAGTACTTC.

This clonotype has only a few counts. The J gene is TRBJ2-5, the V gene TRBV30; 13 bases are a match to TRBD2. The CDR3 sequence is 14 residues long. Trimming took 3 bases from V and 2 from J; bases not matched to a gene: 0. Looked up from germline, CDR1 is GTSNPN and CDR2 is SVGIG (reference sequence). Written as DNA, the CDR3 is TGTGCCTGGAGGGGACTAGCGGGGCAAGAGACCCAGTACTTC. As protein: CAWRGLAGQETQYF. Based on the CDR3 plus reference TRBV30 and TRBJ2-5, the full variable domain is SQTIHQWPATLVQPVGSPLSLECTVEGTSNPNLYWYRQAAGRGLQLLFYSVGIGQISSEVPQNLSASRPQDRQFILSSKKLLLSDSGFYLCAWRGLAGQETQYFGPGTRLLVL.

This clonotype has only a few counts. The V and J genes are TRBV9 and TRBJ2-5; the match to TRBD2 covers 13 bases. The CDR3 has 16 amino acids. The ends lost 3 bases at V and 1 base at J; junction bases unmatched: 3. In germline, CDR1 is SGDLS, CDR2 YYNGEE. CDR3 sequence reads: CASSAGTSGTQETQYF. In DNA, the CDR3 is TGTGCCAGCAGCGCAGGGACTAGCGGGACCCAAGAGACCCAGTACTTC.

This clonotype was detected a few times. The chain employs TRBV20-1 and TRBJ2-2; TRBD2 aligns across 8 bases. V lost 2 bases, J lost 3 bases, and 5 bases stayed unmatched. The germline V gene encodes CDR1 DFQATT and CDR2 SNEGSKA (reference sequence). The CDR3 contains 15 residues. The CDR3 DNA is TGCAGTGCTAGACGCGGGGGGCCCTACACCGGGGAGCTGTTTTTT. Its protein is CSARRGGPYTGELFF.

The CDR3 DNA follows: TGCGCCAGCAGCCCCGACAGGGGGCAATACTATGGCTACACCTTC. Translating it yields CASSPDRGQYYGYTF. V gene TRBV4-3 combines with J gene TRBJ1-2; 10 nucleotides agree with TRBD1. V was pared by 4 bases and J by 3 bases, with 5 bases of the junction left unmatched. Germline V lookup: CDR1 LGHNA, CDR2 YSLEER. This CDR3 region has 15 residues.

The sample holds many counts of this clonotype. The rearrangement uses TRBV20-1 and TRBJ1-2; D remains ambiguous. Germline loops: CDR1 DFQATT, CDR2 SNEGSKA (reference sequence). This CDR3 spans 13 amino acids. Trimming removed 0 bases at V and 5 bases at J, with 10 bases between. For the CDR3, the DNA is TGCAGTGCTAGAGATAACCCCTATTATGGCTACACCTTC. Its protein product is CSARDNPYYGYTF.

CDR3 sequence (DNA): TGCGCCAGCAGCCCCAGCCGGCCGATTCAAGAGACCCAGTACTTC. Amino acid sequence: CASSPSRPIQETQYF. V and J are TRBV5-1 and TRBJ2-5; D uncertain. Per germline, CDR1 SGHRS and CDR2 YFSETQ. CDR3 length: 15 residues. The V and J ends lost 4 bases and 2 bases respectively, with 15 bases between them.

Concerning this clonotype: Mismatch with germline at one junction end may stem from a read error. The V gene is TRBV7-2, the J gene TRBJ2-3; no clear D gene. Germline CDR1 reads SGHTA; CDR2 reads FQGNSA. The length of the CDR3 is 14 residues. The CDR3 bases are TGTGCCAGCAGCCCCGGTGGCTCCACAGATACGCAGTCTTTT. Its translation is CASSPGGSTDTQSF.

This clonotype came up many times. The genes are TRBV5-1 and TRBJ2-1, with 8 positions matching TRBD2. J was trimmed by 9 bases and V by 4 bases; bases with no gene match: 18. The CDR3 runs to 17 residues. In germline, CDR1 is SGHRS, CDR2 YFSETQ. The CDR3 DNA follows: TGCGCCAGCAGCCAAACCACCCCGGGACTAGGAACTGGTGAGCAGTTCTTC. This gives the protein CASSQTTPGLGTGEQFF.

V gene TRBV4-2 combines with J gene TRBJ1-3, with a weak D call TRBD1 (5 bases). Germline V gives CDR1 LGHNA, CDR2 YNFKEQ. The V end was cut by 0 bases, the J end by 0 bases, with 9 bases between. This CDR3 comprises 16 residues. The CDR3 DNA is TGTGCCAGCAGCCAAGATTGGGGGGACTCTGGAAACACCATATATTTT. Its translation is CASSQDWGDSGNTIYF.